This TCR beta chain was sequenced in a study of T cell changes during pregnancy in multiple sclerosis. The germline V gene has CDR1 MGHRA and CDR2 YSYEKL. The CDR3 consists of 14 residues. V lost 4 bases and J 0 bases, leaving 8 bases between the germline ends. Method: immunoSEQ multiplex PCR; TCRdb's copy keeps in-frame clones and lacks some. This repertoire shows 50,000 to 65,000 clones, about 96% found once; its top ten account for about 2.3%. The specimen comprised CD8+ T cells from peripheral blood mononuclear cells, sampled after pregnancy. This chain links TRBV4-1 with TRBJ2-3; D might be TRBD2 (5 bases). This clonotype was obtained from a female donor with multiple sclerosis, enrolled in a pregnancy study. CDR3 DNA sequence: TGCGCCAGCAGCCTCGGACTTAGCACAGATACGCAGTATTTT. It is translated as CASSLGLSTDTQYF.